Following are 22 T cell receptor beta chains from one sample sequenced in a study of T-cell reconstitution after alpha-beta-depleted transplantation in children. As it was prepared, the TCRbeta library received unique molecular identifiers. MiXCR, applied by TCRdb to the PCR reads, yields one record per CDR3 protein. The sample contains 150,000 to 250,000 distinct CDR3 sequences, roughly 14% of which appear only once. The material sequenced was PBMCs from the stem cell graft donor, taken from the stem cell graft. These receptors all stem from a human donor who donated a stem cell graft to a child with acute lymphoblastic leukemia.

The chain links TRBV20-1 to TRBJ2-3; D unclear. This CDR3 has 11 residues. Germline-derived CDR1 and CDR2 are DFQATT and SNEGSKA (reference sequence). V was cut by 5 bases and J by 0 bases, with 3 bases left in between. CDR3: CSASSTDTQYF. CDR3 coding DNA: TGCAGTGCTTCTAGCACAGATACGCAGTATTTT.

The chain combines TRBV5-1 with TRBJ2-4; perhaps TRBD1 as D (5 bases). In germline, CDR1 is SGHRS, CDR2 YFSETQ. The V gene lost 4 bases and the J gene lost 5 bases, with 13 bases spanning the gap. The CDR3 sequence is 14 residues long. The DNA of the CDR3 is TGCGCCAGCAGCGACTTAGGCAGGGAAAACATTCAGTACTTC. Its protein product is CASSDLGRENIQYF. The whole variable domain, filled in from reference TRBV5-1 and TRBJ2-4, reads KAGVTQTPRYLIKTRGQQVTLSCSPISGHRSVSWYQQTPGQGLQFLFEYFSETQRNKGNFPGRFSGRQFSNSRSEMNVSTLELGDSALYLCASSDLGRENIQYFGAGTRLSVL.

V gene TRBV7-2 combines with J gene TRBJ1-1; unclear D gene. V was trimmed by 2 bases and J by 3 bases, leaving 7 bases between them. This CDR3 is 13 amino acids long. Germline values: CDR1 SGHTA, CDR2 FQGNSA. Written as DNA, the CDR3 is TGTGCCAGCAGCTTACAGTTCGACACTGAAGCTTTCTTT. Translation: CASSLQFDTEAFF. Supplemented by reference TRBV7-2 and TRBJ1-1, the full variable domain reads GAGVSQSPSNKVTEKGKDVELRCDPISGHTALYWYRQSLGQGLEFLIYFQGNSAPDKSGLPSDRFSAERTGGSVSTLTIQRTQQEDSAVYLCASSLQFDTEAFFGQGTRLTVV.

This clonotype was counted at least ten times. This CDR3 reads CASSYLKGNEQYF. CDR3 sequence (DNA): TGTGCCAGCAGTTACTTAAAGGGCAACGAGCAGTACTTC. The J gene is TRBJ2-7, the V gene TRBV12-3 or TRBV12-4; no definite D call. V was pared by 4 bases and J by 5 bases, with 12 bases between. The CDR3 extends over 13 amino acids.

Only a few counts were recorded for this clonotype. This chain uses TRBV5-1 with TRBJ1-2, with TRBD1 as a possible D gene (5 bases). Deletions cut 2 bases from V and 4 bases from J, with 9 bases between. CDR1 is SGHRS, CDR2 YFSETQ, per germline. This CDR3 is built from 13 residues. CDR3 sequence (DNA): TGCGCCAGCAGCTTCGGGGGAGCCTATGGCTACACCTTC. It translates to CASSFGGAYGYTF.

This clonotype showed up many times. The chain uses TRBV12-3 or TRBV12-4 and TRBJ2-1; TRBD1 matches at 8 bases. The CDR3 has 15 residues. J was trimmed by 4 bases and V by 5 bases; bases with no gene match: 7. The CDR3 DNA reads TGTGCCAGCAGTCGACCGGACAGGGAATACAATGAGCAGTTCTTC. This sequence encodes CASSRPDREYNEQFF.

This clonotype was seen at least ten times. The V call is TRBV5-1, the J call TRBJ2-7, with D maybe TRBD2 (6 bases). Trimming cost V 0 bases and J 0 bases, with 10 bases left between them. The CDR3 spans 15 residues. Germline V gene lookup returns CDR1 SGHRS and CDR2 YFSETQ. In DNA, the CDR3 is TGCGCCAGCAGCTTGGAGGTAGCGGTCTCCTACGAGCAGTACTTC. Protein product: CASSLEVAVSYEQYF.

This clonotype was detected ten times or more. This chain joins TRBV11-1 and TRBJ2-1; D call uncertain. In germline, CDR1 is SGHAT, CDR2 FQDESV (reference sequence). V dropped 5 bases and J dropped 10 bases, with 12 bases sitting between them. This CDR3 is built from 12 residues. DNA for the CDR3: TGTGCCAGCAGCCTCGTCCTGGAGGAGCAGTTCTTC. This encodes CASSLVLEEQFF.

This clonotype was seen many times. The V and J genes are TRBV6-1 and TRBJ1-5, with D tentatively TRBD1 (6 bases). Trimming shortened V by 5 bases and J by 6 bases, and 17 bases separated the two germline ends. Per germline, CDR1 MNHNS and CDR2 SASEGT. The CDR3 extends over 15 amino acids. CDR3 in amino acids: CASSRSGQRGQPQHF. The CDR3 coding sequence is TGTGCCAGCAGTAGATCTGGACAGCGGGGTCAGCCCCAGCATTTT.

With respect to this clonotype: The junction shows a germline mismatch at one end, possibly a read error. The chain combines TRBV4-2 with TRBJ2-5; D gene unclear. The CDR3 spans 13 residues. CDR1 is LGHNA and CDR2 is YNFKEQ in the germline V gene. The CDR3 region is CAISPDLRETQYF. The DNA of the CDR3 is TGTGCCATCAGCCCCGACCTCCGCGAGACCCAGTACTTC.

The genes are TRBV20-1 and TRBJ2-5; 7 positions match TRBD1. CDR1 is DFQATT and CDR2 is SNEGSKA in the germline V gene (reference sequence). With V trimmed by 3 bases and J by 2 bases, 9 bases remained unmatched. This CDR3 has 15 amino acids. The CDR3 sequence is CSARPMTGSQETQYF. In DNA, the CDR3 is TGCAGTGCTAGGCCTATGACAGGGTCTCAAGAGACCCAGTACTTC.

This clonotype has at least ten counts. The chain carries TRBV12-3 or TRBV12-4 and TRBJ2-2; D not resolved. This CDR3 has 13 amino acids. Trimming pared 2 bases from V and 1 base from J, leaving 2 bases between. CDR3 sequence: CASSLWNTGELFF. CDR3 in DNA: TGTGCCAGCAGTTTATGGAACACCGGGGAGCTGTTTTTT.

This clonotype was counted at least ten times. The chain combines TRBV24-1 with TRBJ2-3, with D possibly being TRBD2 (6 bases). This CDR3 has 14 amino acids. The V end was cut by 5 bases, the J end by 2 bases, with 10 bases between. Germline V gene sequence: CDR1 KGHDR, CDR2 SFDVKD. The CDR3 coding sequence is TGTGCCACCAGTGGTTGGACTAACACAGATACGCAGTATTTT. It encodes CATSGWTNTDTQYF.

This clonotype occurred many times. The chain couples TRBV5-5 to TRBJ2-1, with D uncertain. The germline V gene has CDR1 SGHKS and CDR2 YYEKEE (reference sequence). This CDR3 is 14 amino acids long. V gave up 4 bases and J gave up 5 bases, with 13 bases separating them. As DNA, the CDR3 is TGTGCCAGCAGCCGAGACTTTGCGGACAATGAGCAGTTCTTC. This gives the protein CASSRDFADNEQFF.

This clonotype was detected only once. This chain links TRBV4-1 with TRBJ2-2; TRBD2 agrees at 13 bases. Germline V gives CDR1 MGHRA, CDR2 YSYEKL. This CDR3 comprises 17 residues. V was clipped by 5 bases and J by 4 bases; unmatched bases: 7. DNA for the CDR3: TGCGCCAGCAGCTGGACTAGCGGGAGACTTGGCACCGGGGAGCTGTTTTTT. It codes for CASSWTSGRLGTGELFF.

The rearrangement joins TRBV5-1 to TRBJ1-2; D remains unclear. V shed 7 bases and J shed 0 bases, with 10 bases lying between them. The CDR3 loop spans 13 amino acids. Germline V gene sequence: CDR1 SGHRS, CDR2 YFSETQ. CDR3 in DNA: TGCGCCAGCCACGAATTTCCTAACTATGGCTACACCTTC. Translating gives CASHEFPNYGYTF.

This clonotype was recorded many times. V usage is TRBV6-1 and J usage is TRBJ2-1; D gene ambiguous. With 1 base removed from V and 5 bases from J, the gap between germline ends came to 6 bases. The CDR3 extends over 13 amino acids. Germline V CDR1 and CDR2: MNHNS, SASEGT. The CDR3 loop is CASSEDAHNEQFF. As DNA, the CDR3 is TGTGCCAGCAGTGAAGACGCCCACAATGAGCAGTTCTTC.

Notes on this clonotype: A much larger clone lies a single base off, so this may be a read error. The CDR3 reads CASSDPGGHERYF. CDR3 nucleotide sequence: TGTGCCAGCAGCGATCCAGGGGGACACGAGCGGTACTTC. The V and J genes are TRBV7-9 and TRBJ2-7, with TRBD1 matching over 7 bases. Germline V gives CDR1 SEHNR, CDR2 FQNEAQ (reference sequence). The CDR3 has 13 amino acids.

V usage is TRBV7-6 and J usage is TRBJ2-1; 8 bases are shared with TRBD2. J gave up 4 bases and V 5 bases, and 7 bases lay outside the gene matches. CDR1 is SGHVS, CDR2 FNYEAQ, per germline. The CDR3 has 15 residues. DNA of the CDR3: TGTGCCAGCAGCGGTACCACTAGCGGATACAATGAGCAGTTCTTC. The encoded protein is CASSGTTSGYNEQFF. Full variable domain (outside the CDR3, taken from reference TRBV7-6 and TRBJ2-1): GAGVSQSPRYKVTKRGQDVALRCDPISGHVSLYWYRQALGQGPEFLTYFNYEAQQDKSGLPNDRFSAERPEGSISTLTIQRTEQRDSAMYRCASSGTTSGYNEQFFGPGTRLTVL.

The count of this clonotype is one. A much larger clone sits a single nucleotide away, making a read error possible. The gene calls are TRBV2 and TRBJ1-5; no clear D. This CDR3 region has 12 residues. Germline CDR1 and CDR2: SNHLY and FYNNEI. DNA of the CDR3: TGTACCAGCAGTTTAGAGGGAAGGACCCAGCATTTT. Protein sequence: CTSSLEGRTQHF.

This clonotype showed up many times. V is TRBV10-2 and J is TRBJ2-7; 10 bases align to TRBD1. The CDR3 runs to 13 residues. After removal of 7 bases from V and 6 bases from J, the junction contained 6 bases not matched to a gene. CDR1 WSHSY and CDR2 SAAADI come from the germline V gene. CDR3 residues: CASTRGQGGEQYF. In DNA form, the CDR3 reads TGCGCCAGCACCCGAGGACAGGGGGGCGAGCAGTACTTC.

In this sample, this clonotype turned up many times. V usage is TRBV5-6 and J usage is TRBJ2-5; D perhaps matches TRBD1 (5 bases). V was cut by 3 bases and J by 3 bases, with 12 bases left in between. Germline V gene data show CDR1 as SGHDT and CDR2 as YYEEEE. The CDR3 loop spans 14 amino acids. The CDR3 loop is CASSSVDTKETQYF. The CDR3 DNA sequence: TGTGCCAGCAGCTCTGTGGACACAAAAGAGACCCAGTACTTC.